This TCR beta chain was recorded in a study of radiation and T cells in renal cell carcinoma. Time point given: blood 2 weeks post-SBRT. Noted treatment: 15 Gy SBRT to primary tumor, nephrectomy 4 weeks later. Profiled with immunoSEQ multiplex PCR; TCRdb holds only in-frame clones, not every one. The sample holds about 150,000 clones, approximately 90% seen once. CDR3 size: 13 residues. V was pared by 0 bases and J by 7 bases, with 9 bases between. CDR1 and CDR2 (germline): SGHTA, FQGTGA. The receptor was isolated from a woman aged 45-59 years with renal cell carcinoma. This material consisted of blood, taken from a patient whose treatment included radiotherapy and nephrectomy. V usage is TRBV7-3 and J usage is TRBJ2-5; D is possibly TRBD1 (6 bases). In DNA, the CDR3 is TGTGCCAGCAGCTTAACGGGGGCGGGGACCCAGTACTTC. Protein: CASSLTGAGTQYF. The complete variable domain, with remaining parts taken from reference TRBV7-3 and TRBJ2-5, reads GAGVSQTPSNKVTEKGKYVELRCDPISGHTALYWYRQSLGQGPEFLIYFQGTGAADDSGLPNDRFFAVRPEGSVSTLKIQRTERGDSAVYLCASSLTGAGTQYFGPGTRLLVL.